This T cell receptor (beta chain) was found in a study of PD-1 blockade in classical Hodgkin lymphoma. The overall study: Each patient was given nivolumab 3 mg/kg through a vein every 2 weeks. Overall study findings and caveats: Underlying causes for the observed repertoire differences were not defined, possibly disease activity or prior therapy. Newly diagnosed patients were said to have less baseline TCR diversity than healthy donors did. Partial responders and progressors had significantly lower baseline TCR diversity.

Sequencing was performed with immunoSEQ multiplex PCR; in TCRdb, only in-frame clones are kept and a portion is missing. The sample carries 17,000 or so clones, less than 75% recorded once. In its sample, this clone ranks as medium-sized (0.01 to 0.1%). Its antigen is undetermined. The CDR3 consists of 12 residues. V shed 6 bases and J shed 7 bases, with 12 bases lying between them. Germline V gene data show CDR1 as LNHDA and CDR2 as SQIVND (reference sequence). Time point reported: cycle 4 day 1 (C4D1), after 5 to 7 weeks of nivolumab. Autologous stem cell transplantation was followed by relapse in every patient, and brentuximab vedotin exposure varied.

The rearrangement uses TRBV19 and TRBJ1-1, with D unclear. This clonotype was sampled from a human donor with classical Hodgkin lymphoma. The sequenced sample was peripheral blood mononuclear cells (PBMCs), obtained before the fourth cycle of nivolumab. The CDR3 DNA is TGTGCCAGTAGGCCCGAGGGCTTTGAAGCTTTCTTT. As protein: CASRPEGFEAFF. Filled out from reference TRBV19 and TRBJ1-1, the complete variable domain reads DGGITQSPKYLFRKEGQNVTLSCEQNLNHDAMYWYRQDPGQGLRLIYYSQIVNDFQKGDIAEGYSVSREKKESFPLTVTSAQKNPTAFYLCASRPEGFEAFFGQGTRLTVV.